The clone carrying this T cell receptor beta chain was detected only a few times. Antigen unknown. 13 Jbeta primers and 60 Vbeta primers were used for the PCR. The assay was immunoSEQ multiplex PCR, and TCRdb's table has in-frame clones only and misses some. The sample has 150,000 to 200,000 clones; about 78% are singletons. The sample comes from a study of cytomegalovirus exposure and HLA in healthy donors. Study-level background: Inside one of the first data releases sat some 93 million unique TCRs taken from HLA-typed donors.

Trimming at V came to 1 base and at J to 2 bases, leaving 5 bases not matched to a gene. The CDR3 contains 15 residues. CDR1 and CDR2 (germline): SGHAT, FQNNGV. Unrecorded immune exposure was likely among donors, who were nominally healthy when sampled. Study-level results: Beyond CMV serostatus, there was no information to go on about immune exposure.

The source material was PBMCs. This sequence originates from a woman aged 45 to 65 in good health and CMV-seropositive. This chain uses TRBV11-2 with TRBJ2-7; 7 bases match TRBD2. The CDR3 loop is CASSLAAGVAYEQYF. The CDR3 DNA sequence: TGTGCCAGCAGCTTAGCCGCGGGGGTAGCCTACGAGCAGTACTTC.